The 5 T cell receptor beta chains reported below all come from one sample, sequenced in a study of T cells in Graves' hyperthyroidism and ophthalmopathy. TCR beta CDR3 regions were amplified from RNA transcripts. Researchers ran a first-round RT-PCR on the TCR CDR3 using the HTBI primer set. TCRdb used MiXCR to reprocess the multiplex PCR reads, holding one entry per CDR3 protein. The repertoire holds over 700,000 distinct CDR3 sequences, with 35% to 40% as singletons. Sample: blood. These receptors all stem from a man in his late teens or twenties with Graves' hyperthyroidism.

The chain joins TRBV19 to TRBJ2-5, with D perhaps matching TRBD1 (7 bases). Deletions cut 6 bases from V and 5 bases from J, with 13 bases between. Per the germline V gene, CDR1 is LNHDA and CDR2 is SQIVND (reference sequence). CDR3 length: 13 amino acids. CDR3 bases: TGTGCCAGTAGCGCGACAGGGACTGAGACCCAGTACTTC. Translating gives CASSATGTETQYF. Filled out from reference TRBV19 and TRBJ2-5, the complete variable domain reads DGGITQSPKYLFRKEGQNVTLSCEQNLNHDAMYWYRQDPGQGLRLIYYSQIVNDFQKGDIAEGYSVSREKKESFPLTVTSAQKNPTAFYLCASSATGTETQYFGPGTRLLVL.

A note on this clonotype: At one of its ends the junction is not consistent with the germline gene, which may arise from a read error. V usage is TRBV7-3 and J usage is TRBJ2-5, with D perhaps TRBD2 (5 bases). The CDR3 runs 13 residues. Germline CDR1 SGHTA, CDR2 FQGTGA. The CDR3 loop is CASSQAPEGTQYF. As DNA, the CDR3 is TGCGCCAGCAGCCAAGCCCCAGAGGGGACCCAGTACTTC.

This clonotype was seen at least ten times. The chain couples TRBV19 to TRBJ2-7; 7 bases are a match to TRBD1. The V segment lost 5 bases and the J segment 9 bases; nucleotides outside the gene matches: 7. The germline V gene encodes CDR1 LNHDA and CDR2 SQIVND (reference sequence). The CDR3 extends over 12 amino acids. The CDR3 is CASSPRQGPQYF. The CDR3, as DNA: TGTGCCAGTAGTCCCCGACAGGGCCCGCAGTACTTC.

The chain couples TRBV29-1 to TRBJ2-7; 7 positions agree with TRBD1. Germline V lookup: CDR1 SQVTM, CDR2 ANQGSEA. The CDR3 length is 10 residues. CDR3 region: CRQGTYEQYF. Here the CDR3 DNA reads TGCCGACAGGGCACCTACGAGCAGTACTTC.

Comments on this clonotype: Given a much more abundant clone one base away, this may be a read error. The chain employs TRBV7-9 and TRBJ1-1; no clear D. There are 9 residues in the CDR3. V was shortened by 5 bases and J by 12 bases, with 7 bases between the two germline ends. The germline V gene has CDR1 SEHNR and CDR2 FQNEAQ (reference sequence). The CDR3 region has the DNA TGTGCCAGCAGCCCGGATTCTTTCTTT. The encoded protein is CASSPDSFF. The variable domain in full, with the rest retrieved from reference TRBV7-9 and TRBJ1-1, is DTGVSQNPRHKITKRGQNVTFRCDPISEHNRLYWYRQTLGQGPEFLTYFQNEAQLEKSRLLSDRFSAERPKGSFSTLEIQRTEQGDSAMYLCASSPDSFFGQGTRLTVV.